A single sample gave rise to the 9 T cell receptor beta chains below, sequenced in a study of cytomegalovirus exposure and HLA in healthy donors. A multiplex PCR was run with 60 Vbeta primers and 13 Jbeta primers. Only in-frame clones appear in the TCRdb table, and some are missing; sequencing was by immunoSEQ multiplex PCR. The profile shows over 150,000 clones, around 83% of them singletons. Material for sequencing was PBMCs. The receptors were gathered from a male donor in good health and CMV-seropositive.

The rearrangement links TRBV14 to TRBJ1-1, with TRBD1 as a possible D gene (6 bases). Trimming removed 1 base at V and 1 base at J, with 16 bases between. From germline, CDR1 is SGHDN and CDR2 FVKESK. The CDR3 extends over 17 amino acids. The DNA of the CDR3 is TGTGCCAGCAGCCAAGGCTTAGGGACACTCAAGAACACTGAAGCTTTCTTT. Encoded protein: CASSQGLGTLKNTEAFF.

The CDR3: CAISEAVNTEAFF. DNA for the CDR3: TGTGCCATCAGTGAGGCGGTAAACACTGAAGCTTTCTTT. The genes are TRBV10-3 and TRBJ1-1; D is unclear. Trimming took off 2 bases at V and 2 bases at J, with 6 bases between the two ends. This CDR3 is 13 amino acids long. CDR1 and CDR2 from the germline V gene are ENHRY and SYGVKD.

The gene calls are TRBV9 and TRBJ1-2; D is undetermined. The CDR3 runs to 14 residues. With 0 bases removed from V and 0 bases from J, the gap between germline ends came to 6 bases. Germline V gene sequence: CDR1 SGDLS, CDR2 YYNGEE. The CDR3 is CASSVGGANYGYTF. The CDR3 DNA is TGTGCCAGCAGCGTAGGAGGAGCTAACTATGGCTACACCTTC.

The V gene is TRBV6-4, the J gene TRBJ2-1; 9 bases line up with TRBD2. The CDR3 has 16 residues. Germline V lookup: CDR1 MRHNA, CDR2 SNTAGT. Trimming cost V 1 base and J 7 bases; bases outside gene matches: 8. CDR3 protein: CASSDWASGVRNEQFF. As DNA, the CDR3 is TGTGCCAGCAGTGACTGGGCTAGCGGGGTAAGGAATGAGCAGTTCTTC.

The chain recombines TRBV18 with TRBJ2-3, with no clear D. V was trimmed by 4 bases and J by 1 base, leaving 12 bases between them. This CDR3 has 15 amino acids. Germline V gene data show CDR1 as KGHSH and CDR2 as LQKENI. DNA of the CDR3: TGTGCCAGCTCACAGACACCGTGGGGCACAGATACGCAGTATTTT. It yields the protein CASSQTPWGTDTQYF.

This chain links TRBV30 with TRBJ1-1; TRBD1 matches at 7 bases. Trimming at V came to 4 bases and at J to 0 bases, leaving 8 bases not matched to a gene. This CDR3 has 15 residues. Germline lookup yields CDR1 GTSNPN and CDR2 SVGIG (reference sequence). The CDR3 DNA reads as TGTGCCTGGACAAACGCCGGGACAGTGAACACTGAAGCTTTCTTT. The encoded protein is CAWTNAGTVNTEAFF.

The rearrangement uses TRBV19 and TRBJ2-7; D call uncertain. The ends were cut back, 1 base at V and 3 bases at J, with 13 bases in the middle. The germline V gene encodes CDR1 LNHDA and CDR2 SQIVND (reference sequence). The CDR3 length is 15 residues. The CDR3 DNA reads TGTGCCAGTAGTATAGGCGACACCCTGGGCTACGAGCAGTACTTC. Residues: CASSIGDTLGYEQYF.

V is TRBV11-2 and J is TRBJ1-2; tentative D call: TRBD1 (5 bases). Germline values: CDR1 SGHAT, CDR2 FQNNGV. V lost 6 bases and J lost 6, with 17 bases in between. The CDR3 totals 14 residues. CDR3 nucleotides: TGTGCCAGCAGGCCTGACAGTAGCCTAAATGGCTACACCTTC. Protein product: CASRPDSSLNGYTF.

The chain uses TRBV30 and TRBJ1-5, with D unresolved. Per germline, CDR1 GTSNPN and CDR2 SVGIG (reference sequence). Trimming stripped 5 bases from V and 5 bases from J, with 13 bases between. The CDR3 loop spans 13 amino acids. The DNA for the CDR3 is TGTGCCTGGGCGTCGGGATTAGATCAGCCCCAGCATTTT. Encoded protein: CAWASGLDQPQHF.